Below, 5 T cell receptor beta chains from the same sample are listed, as sequenced in a study of T cells in Graves' hyperthyroidism and ophthalmopathy (dated by TCRdb to the late 2010s). Receptor amplification or capture employed multiplex PCR. Sequencing used an Illumina HiSeq 2000. TCR beta CDR3 regions were amplified from RNA transcripts. A first-round RT-PCR of the TCR CDR3 used the HTBI primer set with the Qiagen OneStep RT-PCR kit. TCRdb's own reprocessing of the public reads used fastp at Q25 and MiXCR and kept productive beta chains. Identical CDR3 protein sequences are pooled into one entry, listed with their most common genes and DNA. The sample records around 340,000 distinct CDR3 sequences, roughly 15% of which are singletons. Around a third of the sample goes to the ten largest clones. Sample: blood. The receptors derive from a man between 25 and 39 years old with Graves' hyperthyroidism.

This clonotype was seen ten or more times. The genes are TRBV20-1 and TRBJ2-5, with a tentative D call TRBD1 (6 bases). Germline lookup yields CDR1 DFQATT and CDR2 SNEGSKA (reference sequence). V lost 3 bases to trimming and J lost 4 bases, with 12 bases between them. The CDR3 extends over 13 amino acids. The DNA for the CDR3 is TGCAGTGCTAGGCAGGGGCGTAGAGAGACCCAGTACTTC. It codes for CSARQGRRETQYF.

This clonotype has just a few counts. V usage is TRBV4-1 and J usage is TRBJ1-2; perhaps TRBD1 as D (5 bases). Trimming removed 4 bases from V and 3 bases from J, with 12 bases in between. The CDR3 has 14 amino acids. The germline V gene has CDR1 MGHRA and CDR2 YSYEKL. CDR3 DNA: TGCGCCAGCAGCCCGACAGCGGCCTACTATGGCTACACCTTC. Translating gives CASSPTAAYYGYTF.

This clonotype has more than one count but fewer than ten. The chain combines TRBV7-3 with TRBJ2-2, with 10 nucleotides matching TRBD2. The junction had 11 bases not matched to a gene; V was cut back by 5 bases and J by 5 bases. Germline V gives CDR1 SGHTA, CDR2 FQGTGA. CDR3 length: 17 amino acids. The CDR3 bases are TGTGCCAGCAGCCCGGCCGGGACTAGCGTAGGGACCGGGGAGCTGTTTTTT. It is translated as CASSPAGTSVGTGELFF.

This clonotype is a singleton in its sample. The rearrangement uses TRBV12-3 or TRBV12-4 and TRBJ2-3; D may be TRBD1 or TRBD2 (5 bases each). Trimming left V 5 bases short and J 8 bases short, with 17 bases between. The CDR3 runs 14 residues. CDR3 region: CASSDPLGTPTQYF. DNA of the CDR3: TGTGCCAGCAGTGACCCCTTGGGGACCCCTACGCAGTATTTT.

With regard to this clonotype: A much larger clone differs by one base, so this may be a read error. J is TRBJ2-6 and V is TRBV12-3 or TRBV12-4; D possibly corresponds to TRBD2 (6 bases). The CDR3 runs 18 residues. V was shortened by 6 bases and J by 2 bases, with 20 bases between the two germline ends. The CDR3 bases are TGTGCCAGCAGCAGGCGTCGGGGGTCGGCCGCTGGGGCCAACGTCCTGACTTTC. This translates into CASSRRRGSAAGANVLTF.